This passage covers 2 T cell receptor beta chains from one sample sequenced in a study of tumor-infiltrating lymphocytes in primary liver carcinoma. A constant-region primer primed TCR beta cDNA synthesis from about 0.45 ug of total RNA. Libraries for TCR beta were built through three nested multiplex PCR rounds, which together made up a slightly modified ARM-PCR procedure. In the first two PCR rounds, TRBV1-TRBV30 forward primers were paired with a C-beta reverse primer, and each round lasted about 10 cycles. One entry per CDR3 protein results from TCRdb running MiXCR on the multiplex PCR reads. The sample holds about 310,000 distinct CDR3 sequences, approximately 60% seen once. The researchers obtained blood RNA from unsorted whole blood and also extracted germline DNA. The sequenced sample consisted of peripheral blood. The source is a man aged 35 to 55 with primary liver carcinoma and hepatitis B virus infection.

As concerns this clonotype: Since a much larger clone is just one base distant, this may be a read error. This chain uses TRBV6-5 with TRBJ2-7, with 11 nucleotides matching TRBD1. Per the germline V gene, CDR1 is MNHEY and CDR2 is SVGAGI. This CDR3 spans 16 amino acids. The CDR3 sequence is CASIYSGTGGSYEQYF. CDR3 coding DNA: TGTGCCAGCATTTACTCCGGGACAGGGGGCTCCTACGAGCAGTACTTC.

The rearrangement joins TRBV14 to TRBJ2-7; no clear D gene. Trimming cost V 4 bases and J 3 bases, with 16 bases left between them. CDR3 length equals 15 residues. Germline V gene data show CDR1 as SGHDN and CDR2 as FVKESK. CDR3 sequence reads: CASSRTFRGVYEQYF. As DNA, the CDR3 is TGTGCCAGCAGCCGCACTTTTCGAGGAGTCTACGAGCAGTACTTC.